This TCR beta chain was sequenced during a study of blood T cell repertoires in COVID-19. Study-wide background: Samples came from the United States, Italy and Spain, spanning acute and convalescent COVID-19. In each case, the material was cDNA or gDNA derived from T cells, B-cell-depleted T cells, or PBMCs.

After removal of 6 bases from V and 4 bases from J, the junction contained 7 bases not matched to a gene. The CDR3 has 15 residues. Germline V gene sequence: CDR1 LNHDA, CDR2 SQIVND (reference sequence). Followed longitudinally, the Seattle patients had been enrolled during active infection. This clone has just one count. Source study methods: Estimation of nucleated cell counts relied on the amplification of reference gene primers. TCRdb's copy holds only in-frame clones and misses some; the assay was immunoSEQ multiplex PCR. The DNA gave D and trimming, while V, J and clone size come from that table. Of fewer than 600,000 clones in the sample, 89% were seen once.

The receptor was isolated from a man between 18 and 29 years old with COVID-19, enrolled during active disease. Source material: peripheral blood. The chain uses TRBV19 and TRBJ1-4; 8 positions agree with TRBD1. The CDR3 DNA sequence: TGTGCCAGTAGCCTCAACAGGGGGAGTAATGAAAAACTGTTTTTT. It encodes CASSLNRGSNEKLFF. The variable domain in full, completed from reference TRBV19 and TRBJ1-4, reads DGGITQSPKYLFRKEGQNVTLSCEQNLNHDAMYWYRQDPGQGLRLIYYSQIVNDFQKGDIAEGYSVSREKKESFPLTVTSAQKNPTAFYLCASSLNRGSNEKLFFGSGTQLSVL.